This T cell receptor beta chain emerged from a study of neoadjuvant anti-PD-1 for oral cavity cancer. Looking at the study overall: Patients without progression got a fourth dose around day 43.

Blood libraries mostly used roughly 520 ng genomic DNA, six replicates each. The protocol was immunoSEQ multiplex PCR, while the TCRdb copy is restricted to in-frame clones and leaves out a portion. This sample carries approximately 9,500 clones, about 70% of them seen once, and the ten largest clones take 3.5% to 4.5%. Described time point: after neoadjuvant nivolumab, at surgical resection. Patients had HPV-negative, locally advanced oral cavity squamous cell carcinoma. With 3 bases clipped from V and 4 bases from J, the junction kept 6 bases outside the gene matches. Germline V CDR1 and CDR2: SGHDT, YYEEEE. The CDR3 extends over 15 amino acids.

The chain recombines TRBV5-6 with TRBJ2-1, with 8 bases identical to TRBD1. Sequenced material: PBMCs, taken after nivolumab (anti-PD-1) treatment. This receptor was identified in a person between 35 and 79 years old with oral cavity squamous cell carcinoma. CDR3 amino acids: CASSWGQVLYNEQFF. CDR3 sequence (DNA): TGTGCCAGCAGCTGGGGACAGGTCCTTTACAATGAGCAGTTCTTC.